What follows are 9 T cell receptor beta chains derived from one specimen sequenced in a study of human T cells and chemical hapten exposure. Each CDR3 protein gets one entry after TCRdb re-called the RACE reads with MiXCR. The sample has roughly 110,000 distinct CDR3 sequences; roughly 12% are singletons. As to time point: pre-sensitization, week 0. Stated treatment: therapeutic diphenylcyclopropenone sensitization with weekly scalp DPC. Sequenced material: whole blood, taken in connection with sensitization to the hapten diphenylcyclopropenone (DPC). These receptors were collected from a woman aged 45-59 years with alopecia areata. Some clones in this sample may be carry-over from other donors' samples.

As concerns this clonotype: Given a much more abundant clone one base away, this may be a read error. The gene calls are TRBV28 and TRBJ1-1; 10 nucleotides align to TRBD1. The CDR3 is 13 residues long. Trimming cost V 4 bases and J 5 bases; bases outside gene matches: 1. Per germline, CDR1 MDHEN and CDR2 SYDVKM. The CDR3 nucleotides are TGTGCCAGCAGTTGGACAGGGGGAACTGAAGCTTTCTTT. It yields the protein CASSWTGGTEAFF.

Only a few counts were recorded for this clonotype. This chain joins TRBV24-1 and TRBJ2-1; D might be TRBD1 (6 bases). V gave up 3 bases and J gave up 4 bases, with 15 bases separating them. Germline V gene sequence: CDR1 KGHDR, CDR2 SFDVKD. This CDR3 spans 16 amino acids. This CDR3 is CATSDTDRTPYNEQFF. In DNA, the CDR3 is TGTGCCACCAGTGATACCGACAGGACTCCTTACAATGAGCAGTTCTTC.

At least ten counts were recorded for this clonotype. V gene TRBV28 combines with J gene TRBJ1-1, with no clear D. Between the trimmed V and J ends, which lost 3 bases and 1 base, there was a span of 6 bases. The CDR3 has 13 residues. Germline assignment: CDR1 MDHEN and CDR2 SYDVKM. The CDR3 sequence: CASSFYGNTEAFF. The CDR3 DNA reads TGTGCCAGCAGTTTCTACGGGAACACTGAAGCTTTCTTT.

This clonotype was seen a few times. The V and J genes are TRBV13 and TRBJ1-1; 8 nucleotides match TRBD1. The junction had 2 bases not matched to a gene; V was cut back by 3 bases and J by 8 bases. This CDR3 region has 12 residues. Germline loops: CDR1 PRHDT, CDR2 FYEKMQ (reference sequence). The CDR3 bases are TGTGCCAGCAGCTTCCGGGACAGGGAAGCTTTCTTT. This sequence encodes CASSFRDREAFF.

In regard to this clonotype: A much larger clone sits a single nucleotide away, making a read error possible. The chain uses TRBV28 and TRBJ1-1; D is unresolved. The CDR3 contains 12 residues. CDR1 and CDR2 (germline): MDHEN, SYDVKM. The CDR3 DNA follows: TGTGCCAGCAGTTTTTCCCGGACTGGAGCTTTCTTT. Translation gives CASSFSRTGAFF.

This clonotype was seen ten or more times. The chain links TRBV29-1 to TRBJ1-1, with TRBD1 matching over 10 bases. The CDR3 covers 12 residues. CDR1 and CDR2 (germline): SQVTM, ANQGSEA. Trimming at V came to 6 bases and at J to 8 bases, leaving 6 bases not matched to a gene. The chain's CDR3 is CSVERQGAEAFF. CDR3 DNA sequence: TGCAGCGTGGAAAGACAGGGGGCGGAAGCTTTCTTT.

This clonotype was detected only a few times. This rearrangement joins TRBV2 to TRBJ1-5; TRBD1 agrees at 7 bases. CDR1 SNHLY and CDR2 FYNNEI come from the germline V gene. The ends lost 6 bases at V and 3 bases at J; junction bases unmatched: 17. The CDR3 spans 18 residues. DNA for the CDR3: TGTGCCAGCAGAGAACGTTTGGTTTCGGGACAGTTCAATCAGCCCCAGCATTTT. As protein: CASRERLVSGQFNQPQHF.

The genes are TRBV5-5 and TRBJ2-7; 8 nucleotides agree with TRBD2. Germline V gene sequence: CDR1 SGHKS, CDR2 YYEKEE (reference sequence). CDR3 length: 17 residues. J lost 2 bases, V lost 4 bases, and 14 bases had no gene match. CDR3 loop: CASSRGRLAPRTYEQYF. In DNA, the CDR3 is TGTGCCAGCAGCCGGGGTAGACTAGCGCCACGGACCTACGAGCAGTACTTC.

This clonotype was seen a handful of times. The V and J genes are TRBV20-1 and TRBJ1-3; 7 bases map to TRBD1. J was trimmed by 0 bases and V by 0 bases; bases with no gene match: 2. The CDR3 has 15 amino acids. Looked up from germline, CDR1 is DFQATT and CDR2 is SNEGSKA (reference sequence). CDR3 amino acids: CSAREGGTSGNTIYF. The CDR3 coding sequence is TGCAGTGCTAGAGAAGGGGGCACCTCTGGAAACACCATATATTTT.